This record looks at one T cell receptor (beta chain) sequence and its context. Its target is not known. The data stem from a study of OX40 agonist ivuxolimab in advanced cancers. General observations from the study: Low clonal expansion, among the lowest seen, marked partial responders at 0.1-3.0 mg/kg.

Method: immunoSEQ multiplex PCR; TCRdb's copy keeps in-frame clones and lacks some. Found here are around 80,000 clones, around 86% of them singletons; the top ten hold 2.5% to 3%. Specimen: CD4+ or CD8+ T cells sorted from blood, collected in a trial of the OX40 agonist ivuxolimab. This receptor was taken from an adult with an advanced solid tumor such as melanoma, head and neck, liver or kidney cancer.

DNA for the CDR3: TGTGCCAGCAGTGAAGCCCAGGGAGCTCGGGGAGGGACGCAGTATTTT. Protein: CASSEAQGARGGTQYF. The V gene is TRBV6-1, the J gene TRBJ2-3; 7 bases fit TRBD2. The CDR3 loop spans 16 amino acids. V lost 0 bases, J lost 9 bases, and 12 bases stayed unmatched. Germline-derived CDR1 and CDR2 are MNHNS and SASEGT.